This T cell receptor beta chain was sequenced for a study of cytomegalovirus exposure and HLA in healthy donors. Germline-derived CDR1 and CDR2 are SNHLY and FYNNEI. V was pared by 10 bases and J by 5 bases, with 13 bases of the junction left unmatched. The length of the CDR3 is 15 residues. Use of 60 Vbeta and 13 Jbeta primers characterized the PCR. The table came from immunoSEQ multiplex PCR; TCRdb's copy has only in-frame clones and leaves some out. The sample shows about 130,000 clones, roughly 81% of them seen only once. Turning to this clone: No antigen is known for it.

Study-wide findings and caveats: What was likely a sequencing artifact was a cluster of highly shared sequence variants. A later analysis found that most CMV-associated TCR beta chains appeared HLA-restricted.

The receptor was derived from a woman aged 25-40 years in good health and CMV-seronegative. Sample: PBMCs. This chain uses TRBV2 with TRBJ2-1; 8 nucleotides align to TRBD2. This CDR3 reads CAIRGGSGINNEQFF. CDR3 nucleotide sequence: TGTGCCATCCGAGGGGGTAGCGGGATAAACAATGAGCAGTTCTTC.